The rows below give T cell receptor beta chains drawn from one sample of a study of regulatory T cells in long-lasting Graves disease. A single record per CDR3 protein comes from TCRdb applying MiXCR to the multiplex PCR reads. There are 550,000 or so distinct CDR3 sequences in the sample; around 12% occur only once, and more than 8% lies in the top ten. These data also featured in a second study, about T cells in Graves' hyperthyroidism and ophthalmopathy.

This sample comprised peripheral blood mononuclear cells (PBMCs), obtained at new diagnosis, from a patient treated with antithyroid drugs. These receptors were collected from a woman younger than 45 with Graves disease. Each CDR3 is given with its conserved first and last residue. D genes are given only for firm matches. Clone sizes are given selectively: once, few, many, or a class where the clone is expanded.

TRBJ2-2	TRBV28	TRBD2	many	20	TGTGCCAGCAGTTTAGACAAAACCGGGACTAGCGGGAGCGACCCCGGGGAGCTGTTTTTT	CASSLDKTGTSGSDPGELFF
TRBJ2-1	TRBV11-2	.	.	14	TGTGCCAGCAGCTTATTTCCCGGGGCTTGGGAGCAGTTCTTC	CASSLFPGAWEQFF
TRBJ1-1	TRBV29-1	TRBD1	.	13	TGCAGCGTTGTGACAGGGGGCCACACTGAAGCTTTCTTT	CSVVTGGHTEAFF
TRBJ1-1	TRBV6-1	.	.	15	TGTGCCAGCAGCCCTCCCCAAGGAGGGGGCACTGAAGCTTTCTTT	CASSPPQGGGTEAFF
TRBJ2-1	TRBV11-2	TRBD2	many	14	TGTGCCAGCAGCTCCCGGGCCCTAGCGGGAGGGCAGTTCTTC	CASSSRALAGGQFF
TRBJ2-3	TRBV11-2	.	many	14	TGTGCCAGCAGCCTTCATGAGGAGGGAAATACGCAGTATTTT	CASSLHEEGNTQYF
TRBJ2-1	TRBV11-3	TRBD2	few	17	TGTGCCAGCAGCTTACCCTCGGGGGGGCGCGTTATAAATGAGCAGTTCTTC	CASSLPSGGRVINEQFF
TRBJ2-5	TRBV7-8	TRBD2	many	16	TGTGCCAGCAGCAGATTAGGACTAGCGGGAGAACAGACCCAGTACTTC	CASSRLGLAGEQTQYF
TRBJ2-1	TRBV20-1	.	.	14	TGCAGTGCTAGTAGGGTGGGAGTAACAATTGAGCAGTTCTTC	CSASRVGVTIEQFF
TRBJ2-4	TRBV2	TRBD2	many	14	TGTGCCAGCAGGCCGGGACTAGCGACAAACATTCAGTACTTC	CASRPGLATNIQYF
TRBJ2-7	TRBV6-1	TRBD1	many	14	TGTGCCAGCAGGTCCGGGACAGTGCTTTACGAGCAGTACTTC	CASRSGTVLYEQYF
TRBJ1-1	TRBV27	.	many	16	TGTGCCAGCAGTTCCTACGGAGGGACTGTAGGGACTGAAGCTTTCTTT	CASSSYGGTVGTEAFF
TRBJ2-1	TRBV6-2/TRBV6-3	TRBD2	few	13	TGTTCCAGCAGTTACGGACTAGCCGACGAGCAGTTCTTC	CSSSYGLADEQFF
TRBJ1-1	TRBV18	.	many	13	TGTGCCAGCTCCCCTGACCAGAACACTGAAGCTTTCTTT	CASSPDQNTEAFF
TRBJ2-3	TRBV7-2	.	many	14	TGTGCCAGCAGCTTAGTGTCCGGCGGGGATACGCAGTATTTT	CASSLVSGGDTQYF
TRBJ1-1	TRBV6-1	TRBD1	many	14	TGTGCCAGCAGGAGACAGGGGCCGTACACTGAAGCTTTCTTT	CASRRQGPYTEAFF
TRBJ1-1	TRBV7-3	.	many	13	TGTGCCAGCAGTTTAATGGTTAACACTGAAGCTTTCTTT	CASSLMVNTEAFF
TRBJ2-1	TRBV15	TRBD2	.	21	TGTGCCACCAGCAGGGCGAGGGGGCGCGGGCTAGCGGGAGAGTCCTACAATGAGCAGTTCTTC	CATSRARGRGLAGESYNEQFF
TRBJ2-1	TRBV5-1	.	.	14	TGCGCCAGCAGCTCGGATTATACCTACAATGAGCAGTTCTTC	CASSSDYTYNEQFF
TRBJ1-4	TRBV18	.	few	17	TGTGCCAGCTCACCACTAGTTACATCGCAGGGCGGGGAAAAACTGTTTTTT	CASSPLVTSQGGEKLFF